This T cell receptor beta chain was recovered during a study of blood T cell repertoires in COVID-19. Some clones are missing from TCRdb's copy, which holds only in-frame ones; the method was immunoSEQ multiplex PCR. The table lists about 280,000 clones, 70% to 90% of them singletons. Enrollees, about 18 to 95 years old, lived in approximately 24 US areas. Clinical history reported by participants formed the basis on which cohorts were assigned. The CDR3 sequence is 14 residues long. Trimming pared 3 bases from V and 4 bases from J, leaving 9 bases between. Per the germline V gene, CDR1 is MNHEY and CDR2 is SMNVEV (reference sequence).

The chain links TRBV27 to TRBJ2-2, with D maybe TRBD2 (5 bases). Sequenced: PBMCs or T cells enriched from blood (not recorded which). The receptor was derived from a woman aged 25 to 39 with acute COVID-19. The chain's CDR3 is CASSLGGPTGELFF. The CDR3 bases are TGTGCCAGCAGTTTGGGCGGGCCCACCGGGGAGCTGTTTTTT.